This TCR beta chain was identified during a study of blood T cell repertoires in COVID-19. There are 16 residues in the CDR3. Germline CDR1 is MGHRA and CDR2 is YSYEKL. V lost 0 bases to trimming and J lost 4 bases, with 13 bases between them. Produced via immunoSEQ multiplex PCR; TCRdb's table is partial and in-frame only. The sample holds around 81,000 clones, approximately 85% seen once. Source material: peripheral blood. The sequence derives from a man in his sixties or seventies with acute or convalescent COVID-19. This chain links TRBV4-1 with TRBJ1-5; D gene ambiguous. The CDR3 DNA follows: TGCGCCAGCAGCCAAGATCTTCCGGCGGAGAATCAGCCCCAGCATTTT. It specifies CASSQDLPAENQPQHF.